This T cell receptor beta chain originates from a study of T-cell reconstitution after alpha-beta-depleted transplantation in children. Study-wide findings and caveats: In some patients, recipient T cells and intrathymic progenitors surviving conditioning explained high day-60 diversity. A year had passed since transplant, and T-cell counts and diversity by then came mostly from newly produced T cells. There were reportedly several hundred expanded graft clones from which alpha-beta T cells came about two months after transplant.

Per the germline V gene, CDR1 is LGHDT and CDR2 is YNNKEL (reference sequence). The germline V and J ends were trimmed by 3 bases and 5 bases, with 22 bases remaining between them. The CDR3 extends over 17 amino acids. It was with unique molecular identifiers that the TCRbeta library was prepared. TCRdb reanalysed the PCR reads using MiXCR and keeps one entry per CDR3 protein. The data contain about 980,000 distinct CDR3 sequences, around 30% of them singletons. Worth noting for this clonotype: Its cognate antigen is unknown.

The V gene is TRBV3-1, the J gene TRBJ2-5; perhaps TRBD1 as D (5 bases). The sequence came from a boy under three years old who had a stem cell transplant for SCID, so the T cells may come from the graft donor. The sequencing here drew on PBMCs, mostly from graft donor cells, taken 360 days after TCRalphabeta/CD19-depleted stem cell transplant. CDR3 amino acids: CASSHRGLGPSGETQYF. The CDR3 bases are TGTGCCAGCAGCCACAGAGGTCTGGGGCCTTCCGGGGAGACCCAGTACTTC.